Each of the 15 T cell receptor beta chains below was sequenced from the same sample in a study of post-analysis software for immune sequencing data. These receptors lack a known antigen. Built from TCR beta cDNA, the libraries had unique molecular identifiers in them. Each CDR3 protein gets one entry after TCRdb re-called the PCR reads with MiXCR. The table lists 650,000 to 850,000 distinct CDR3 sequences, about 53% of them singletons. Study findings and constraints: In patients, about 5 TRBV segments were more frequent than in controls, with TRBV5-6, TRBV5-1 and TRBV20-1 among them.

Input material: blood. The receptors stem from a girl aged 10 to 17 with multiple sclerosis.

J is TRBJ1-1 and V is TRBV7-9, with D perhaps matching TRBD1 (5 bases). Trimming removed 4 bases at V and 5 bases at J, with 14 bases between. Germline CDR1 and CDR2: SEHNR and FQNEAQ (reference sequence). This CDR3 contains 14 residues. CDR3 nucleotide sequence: TGTGCCAGCAGCTCCGACGAGGGGAGGACTGAAGCTTTCTTT. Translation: CASSSDEGRTEAFF.

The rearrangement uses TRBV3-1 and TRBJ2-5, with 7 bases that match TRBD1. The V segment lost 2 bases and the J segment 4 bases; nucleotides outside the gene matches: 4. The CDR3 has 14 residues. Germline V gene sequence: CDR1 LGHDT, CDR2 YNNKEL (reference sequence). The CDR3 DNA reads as TGTGCCAGCAGCCAACTCCCAGGGGGAGAGACCCAGTACTTC. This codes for CASSQLPGGETQYF.

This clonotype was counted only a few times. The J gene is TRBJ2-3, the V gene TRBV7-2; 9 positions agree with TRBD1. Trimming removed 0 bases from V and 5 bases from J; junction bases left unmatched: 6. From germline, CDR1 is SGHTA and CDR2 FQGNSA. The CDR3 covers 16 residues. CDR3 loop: CASSLAGQGLGDTQYF. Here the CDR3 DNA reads TGTGCCAGCAGCTTAGCGGGACAGGGTCTCGGAGATACGCAGTATTTT.

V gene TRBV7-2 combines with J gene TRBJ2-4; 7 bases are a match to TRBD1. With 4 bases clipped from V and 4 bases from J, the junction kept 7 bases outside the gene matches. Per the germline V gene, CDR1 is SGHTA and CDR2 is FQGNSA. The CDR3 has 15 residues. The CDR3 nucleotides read TGTGCCAGCAGCTCCCTGGCAGGGGGAAAAAACATTCAGTACTTC. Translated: CASSSLAGGKNIQYF. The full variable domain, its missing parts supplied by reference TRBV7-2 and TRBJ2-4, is GAGVSQSPSNKVTEKGKDVELRCDPISGHTALYWYRQSLGQGLEFLIYFQGNSAPDKSGLPSDRFSAERTGGSVSTLTIQRTQQEDSAVYLCASSSLAGGKNIQYFGAGTRLSVL.

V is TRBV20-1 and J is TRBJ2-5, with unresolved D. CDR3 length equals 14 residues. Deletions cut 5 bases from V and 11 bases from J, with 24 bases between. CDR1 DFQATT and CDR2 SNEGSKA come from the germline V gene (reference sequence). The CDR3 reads CSALRVYPYNEQYF. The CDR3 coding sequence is TGCAGTGCTCTCCGGGTCTATCCCTACAATGAGCAGTACTTC.

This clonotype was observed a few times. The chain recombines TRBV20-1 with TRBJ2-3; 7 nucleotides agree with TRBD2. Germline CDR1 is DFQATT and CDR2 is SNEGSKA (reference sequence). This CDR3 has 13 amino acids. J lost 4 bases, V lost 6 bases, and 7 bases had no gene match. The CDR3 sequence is CSAPVGGADTQYF. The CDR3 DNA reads TGCAGTGCACCGGTTGGGGGGGCAGATACGCAGTATTTT.

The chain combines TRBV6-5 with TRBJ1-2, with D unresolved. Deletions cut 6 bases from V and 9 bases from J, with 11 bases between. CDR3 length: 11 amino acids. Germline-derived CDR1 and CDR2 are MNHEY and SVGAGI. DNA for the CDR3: TGTGCCAGCAGGCGGGATGAGAGCTACACCTTC. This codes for CASRRDESYTF.

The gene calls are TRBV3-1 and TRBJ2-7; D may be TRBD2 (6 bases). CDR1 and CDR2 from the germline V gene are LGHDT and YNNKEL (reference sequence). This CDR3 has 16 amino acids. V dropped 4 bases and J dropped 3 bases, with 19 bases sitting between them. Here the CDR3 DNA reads TGTGCCAGCAGCCTAGCATGGACGGGAGATAGCTACGAGCAGTACTTC. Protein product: CASSLAWTGDSYEQYF.

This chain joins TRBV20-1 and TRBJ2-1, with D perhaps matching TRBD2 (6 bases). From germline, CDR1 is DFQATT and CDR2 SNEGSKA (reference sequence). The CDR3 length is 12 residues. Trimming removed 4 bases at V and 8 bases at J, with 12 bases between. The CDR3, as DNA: TGCAGTGCTACCCGACTAGGCGATGAGCAGTTCTTC. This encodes CSATRLGDEQFF.

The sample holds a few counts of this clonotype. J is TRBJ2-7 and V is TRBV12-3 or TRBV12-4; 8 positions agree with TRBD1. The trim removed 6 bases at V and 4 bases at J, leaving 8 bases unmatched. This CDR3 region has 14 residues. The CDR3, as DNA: TGTGCCAGCAGGGGACAGGAGCCACGATACGAGCAGTACTTC. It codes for CASRGQEPRYEQYF.

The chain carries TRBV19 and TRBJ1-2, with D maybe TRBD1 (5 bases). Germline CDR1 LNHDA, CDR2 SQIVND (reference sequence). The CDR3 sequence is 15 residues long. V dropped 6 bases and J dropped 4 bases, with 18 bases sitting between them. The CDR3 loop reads CASRNPGGTGYGYTF. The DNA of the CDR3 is TGTGCCAGTAGAAATCCCGGAGGGACTGGCTATGGCTACACCTTC.

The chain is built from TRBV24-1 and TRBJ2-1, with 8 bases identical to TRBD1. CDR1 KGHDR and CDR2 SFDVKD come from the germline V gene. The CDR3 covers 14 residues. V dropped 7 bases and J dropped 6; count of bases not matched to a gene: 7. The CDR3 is CATSPGGAGNEQFF. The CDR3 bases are TGTGCCACCAGCCCAGGGGGCGCGGGCAATGAGCAGTTCTTC.

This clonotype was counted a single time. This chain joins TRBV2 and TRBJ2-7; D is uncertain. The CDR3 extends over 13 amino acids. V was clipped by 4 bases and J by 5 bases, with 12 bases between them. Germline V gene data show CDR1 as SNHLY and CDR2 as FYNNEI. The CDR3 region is CASSAPRMDEQYF. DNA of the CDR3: TGTGCCAGCAGTGCCCCCAGGATGGACGAGCAGTACTTC. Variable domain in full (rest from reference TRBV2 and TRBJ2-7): EPEVTQTPSHQVTQMGQEVILRCVPISNHLYFYWYRQILGQKVEFLVSFYNNEISEKSEIFDDQFSVERPDGSNFTLKIRSTKLEDSAMYFCASSAPRMDEQYFGPGTRLTVT.

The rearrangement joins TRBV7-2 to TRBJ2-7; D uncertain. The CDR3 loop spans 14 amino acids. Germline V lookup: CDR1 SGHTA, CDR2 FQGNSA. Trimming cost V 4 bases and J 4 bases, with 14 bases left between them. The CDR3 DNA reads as TGTGCCAGCAGCTCGTTTCATCCTCCTTACGAGCAGTACTTC. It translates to CASSSFHPPYEQYF.

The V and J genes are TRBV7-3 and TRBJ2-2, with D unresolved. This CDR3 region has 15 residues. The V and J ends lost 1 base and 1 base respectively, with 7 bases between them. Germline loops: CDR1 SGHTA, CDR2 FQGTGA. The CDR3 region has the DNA TGTGCCAGCAGCTTAAATCGAGGGAACACCGGGGAGCTGTTTTTT. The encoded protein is CASSLNRGNTGELFF.